These 29 T cell receptor beta chains were all obtained from the same sample, sequenced in a study of T cells in Graves' hyperthyroidism and ophthalmopathy. Amplification yielded TCR beta CDR3 regions, with RNA transcripts as the source. The HTBI primer set was used in a first-round RT-PCR of the TCR CDR3. TCRdb itself ran the multiplex PCR reads through MiXCR, one entry per CDR3 protein. This table holds 300,000 to 450,000 distinct CDR3 sequences, roughly 14% found once. The sequenced sample consisted of blood. The receptors derive from a young woman with Graves' ophthalmopathy.

This clonotype was picked up many times. The chain couples TRBV7-9 to TRBJ2-5; 9 bases map to TRBD1. The ends lost 7 bases at V and 5 bases at J; junction bases unmatched: 5. CDR1 is SEHNR, CDR2 FQNEAQ, per germline (reference sequence). This CDR3 is 13 amino acids long. CDR3 DNA: TGTGCCAGCATACAGGGGGCCGGCGAGACCCAGTACTTC. It specifies CASIQGAGETQYF.

This clonotype was seen many times. The V gene is TRBV28, the J gene TRBJ2-7, with D maybe TRBD1 (5 bases). CDR1 is MDHEN and CDR2 is SYDVKM in the germline V gene. Trimming took 3 bases from V and 2 from J, leaving 14 bases between them. This CDR3 spans 15 amino acids. The DNA for the CDR3 is TGTGCCAGCAGTTTTCCAGGGAATCCCGCCTACGAGCAGTACTTC. This codes for CASSFPGNPAYEQYF.

This clonotype was recorded many times. This chain joins TRBV6-5 and TRBJ2-5; possibly TRBD2 for D (6 bases). V was shortened by 2 bases and J by 0 bases, with 22 bases between the two germline ends. Germline assignment: CDR1 MNHEY and CDR2 SVGAGI. The CDR3 is 19 amino acids. The CDR3: CASSYRNPPTREDQETQYF. The CDR3 coding sequence is TGTGCCAGCAGTTACCGAAACCCCCCGACTAGAGAGGACCAAGAGACCCAGTACTTC.

This clonotype was counted between two and nine times. This chain links TRBV4-1 with TRBJ1-5; possibly TRBD1 for D (5 bases). Germline V CDR1 and CDR2: MGHRA, YSYEKL. CDR3 length: 13 amino acids. With 1 base removed from V and 4 bases from J, the gap between germline ends came to 5 bases. The CDR3 loop is CASSQAGNQPQHF. CDR3 bases: TGCGCCAGCAGCCAAGCAGGGAATCAGCCCCAGCATTTT.

The table lists this clonotype with many counts. This chain joins TRBV20-1 and TRBJ1-4, with 10 bases lining up with TRBD1. Germline-derived CDR1 and CDR2 are DFQATT and SNEGSKA (reference sequence). The CDR3 has 14 amino acids. J gave up 5 bases and V 6 bases, and 6 bases lay outside the gene matches. DNA of the CDR3: TGCAGTGCAACGACAGGGGGCGGGAATGAAAAACTGTTTTTT. Protein: CSATTGGGNEKLFF.

The V call is TRBV20-1, the J call TRBJ1-2, with 8 bases that match TRBD1. CDR3 size: 12 residues. Germline lookup yields CDR1 DFQATT and CDR2 SNEGSKA (reference sequence). The trim removed 5 bases at V and 5 bases at J, leaving 4 bases unmatched. CDR3 loop: CSAQTGAYGYTF. Written as DNA, the CDR3 is TGCAGTGCTCAGACAGGGGCTTATGGCTACACCTTC.

In this sample, this clonotype turned up many times. V usage is TRBV13 and J usage is TRBJ2-5; D possibly corresponds to TRBD2 (5 bases). Germline V gene sequence: CDR1 PRHDT, CDR2 FYEKMQ (reference sequence). Trimming pared 5 bases from V and 5 bases from J, leaving 12 bases between. The CDR3 contains 13 residues. This CDR3 is CASSQDGEETQYF. The CDR3 DNA is TGTGCCAGCAGCCAAGACGGGGAGGAGACCCAGTACTTC.

The table lists this clonotype with many counts. The gene calls are TRBV7-8 and TRBJ2-3, with a tentative D call TRBD2 (7 bases). The CDR3 covers 12 residues. Germline V gene lookup returns CDR1 SGHVS and CDR2 FQNEAQ. The V end lost 5 bases, the J end lost 11 bases, and 14 bases lay between the germline ends. The CDR3 spells CASSPTRGGQYF. As DNA, the CDR3 is TGTGCCAGCAGCCCAACAAGGGGGGGGCAGTATTTT.

This clonotype was picked up many times. This sequence joins TRBV4-1 and TRBJ2-7, with 8 bases aligning to TRBD1. The CDR3 consists of 16 residues. V shed 4 bases, J shed 7 bases, and the junction held 15 bases outside the gene matches. Germline loops: CDR1 MGHRA, CDR2 YSYEKL. CDR3 DNA: TGCGCCAGCAGCCCTACCATGGGTCAGGGGGCTGATGAGCAGTACTTC. It specifies CASSPTMGQGADEQYF.

This clonotype was counted ten times or more. V and J are TRBV28 and TRBJ1-5; possibly TRBD1 for D (5 bases). Germline assignment: CDR1 MDHEN and CDR2 SYDVKM. The CDR3 has 12 amino acids. V dropped 6 bases and J dropped 7 bases, with 10 bases sitting between them. The CDR3 spells CASRGTGQPQHF. In nucleotides, the CDR3 is TGTGCCAGCAGAGGGACTGGGCAGCCCCAGCATTTT.

This clonotype has a handful of counts. The gene calls are TRBV7-6 and TRBJ2-7; TRBD2 matches 7 bases. The CDR3 is made up of 15 amino acids. Germline V CDR1 and CDR2: SGHVS, FNYEAQ. V trimming: 1 base; J trimming: 0 bases; junction bases outside the gene matches: 3. CDR3 in amino acids: CASSLEAGISYEQYF. CDR3 sequence (DNA): TGTGCCAGCAGCTTAGAAGCGGGGATCTCCTACGAGCAGTACTTC.

This clonotype was picked up many times. The V and J genes are TRBV7-9 and TRBJ1-2, with D perhaps TRBD1 (6 bases). The CDR3 contains 15 residues. Germline V lookup: CDR1 SEHNR, CDR2 FQNEAQ (reference sequence). V shed 5 bases and J shed 11 bases, with 24 bases lying between them. The CDR3 DNA is TGTGCCAGCAGCCCAAATAGGGGGGAACTATTCTGGTACACCTTC. Protein sequence: CASSPNRGELFWYTF.

This clonotype was found many times. The chain recombines TRBV20-1 with TRBJ1-1, with 8 nucleotides matching TRBD1. This CDR3 is built from 14 residues. The V gene end was trimmed by 3 bases and the J gene end by 1 base; junction bases not matched to a gene: 4. In germline, CDR1 is DFQATT, CDR2 SNEGSKA (reference sequence). Here the CDR3 reads CSASPGTGNTEAFF. CDR3 in DNA: TGCAGTGCTAGCCCAGGGACAGGGAACACTGAAGCTTTCTTT.

The table lists this clonotype with many counts. The rearrangement uses TRBV20-1 and TRBJ1-1; the D gene is possibly TRBD1 (5 bases). This CDR3 spans 13 amino acids. V was clipped by 6 bases and J by 3 bases, with 14 bases between them. Germline lookup yields CDR1 DFQATT and CDR2 SNEGSKA (reference sequence). The DNA for the CDR3 is TGCAGTGCGACCAGGGATCGGGACACTGAAGCTTTCTTT. It codes for CSATRDRDTEAFF.

This clonotype occurred many times. V and J are TRBV19 and TRBJ2-2, with D unresolved. The CDR3 is made up of 15 amino acids. Germline V gene lookup returns CDR1 LNHDA and CDR2 SQIVND (reference sequence). Trimming removed 3 bases at V and 3 bases at J, with 11 bases between. The chain's CDR3 is CASSIRQTYTGELFF. CDR3 coding DNA: TGTGCCAGTAGTATCCGGCAGACCTACACCGGGGAGCTGTTTTTT.

V usage is TRBV25-1 and J usage is TRBJ2-5; D remains unclear. The V gene's germline CDR1 is MGHDK and CDR2 SYGVNS. V was trimmed by 4 bases and J by 5 bases, leaving 14 bases between them. This CDR3 region has 14 residues. The CDR3 loop reads CASSASYKWETQYF. As DNA, the CDR3 is TGTGCCAGCAGTGCCTCATACAAGTGGGAGACCCAGTACTTC.

This clonotype was detected ten times or more. The chain couples TRBV20-1 to TRBJ2-3; 9 bases fit TRBD1. Germline CDR1 is DFQATT and CDR2 is SNEGSKA (reference sequence). V shed 1 base and J 10 bases; nucleotides not matched to a gene: 21. This CDR3 is built from 18 residues. The CDR3, as DNA: TGCAGTGCTAGAGGGGAGGCCACCGGGACAGGGACCTCGAGGGCGCAGTATTTT. As protein: CSARGEATGTGTSRAQYF.

This clonotype was observed at least ten times. The V call is TRBV7-8, the J call TRBJ2-2; 7 bases line up with TRBD1. In germline, CDR1 is SGHVS, CDR2 FQNEAQ. This CDR3 is 12 amino acids long. With 5 bases clipped from V and 6 bases from J, the junction kept 0 bases outside the gene matches. The chain's CDR3 is CASSQGAGELFF. DNA of the CDR3: TGTGCCAGCAGCCAGGGGGCCGGGGAGCTGTTTTTT.

At least ten counts were recorded for this clonotype. The rearrangement links TRBV2 to TRBJ1-5; no clear D. Germline assignment: CDR1 SNHLY and CDR2 FYNNEI. CDR3 length: 13 amino acids. V lost 7 bases and J 0 bases, leaving 7 bases between the germline ends. DNA of the CDR3: TGTGCCAGCATGCCGTATAGCAATCAGCCCCAGCATTTT. Its protein product is CASMPYSNQPQHF.

The sample holds many counts of this clonotype. V usage is TRBV2 and J usage is TRBJ2-3; possible D gene TRBD1, 5 bases. The CDR3 runs to 15 residues. Germline loops: CDR1 SNHLY, CDR2 FYNNEI. The germline V and J ends were trimmed by 4 bases and 2 bases, with 13 bases remaining between them. As DNA, the CDR3 is TGTGCCAGCAGTGCTTATCCAGGGTTCACAGATACGCAGTATTTT. It specifies CASSAYPGFTDTQYF.

This clonotype was recorded at least ten times. CDR3 sequence reads: CATSGQGSGQPQHF. The CDR3 coding sequence is TGTGCCACCAGTGGACAGGGTTCCGGGCAGCCCCAGCATTTT. The gene calls are TRBV24-1 and TRBJ1-5; 7 nucleotides agree with TRBD1. Per germline, CDR1 KGHDR and CDR2 SFDVKD. Unmatched junction bases numbered 7, after V lost 5 bases and J lost 7 bases. The CDR3 totals 14 residues.

In this sample, this clonotype turned up many times. The rearrangement links TRBV20-1 to TRBJ2-1; 7 bases line up with TRBD1. The CDR3 length is 12 residues. The germline V gene encodes CDR1 DFQATT and CDR2 SNEGSKA (reference sequence). The CDR3 reads CRGQRYYNEQFF. Here the CDR3 DNA reads TGCAGGGGACAGCGTTACTACAATGAGCAGTTCTTC.

This clonotype appeared a few times. A read error may explain this, as a much larger clone is one base away. Since no conserved phenylalanine or tryptophan closes the CDR3, a read error is the likely cause. The chain joins TRBV15 to TRBJ2-5; perhaps D is TRBD1 or TRBD2 (5 bases each). The CDR3 is made up of 15 amino acids. Germline loops: CDR1 LNHNV, CDR2 YYDKDF (reference sequence). Trimming took 0 bases from V and 7 from J, leaving 15 bases between them. In DNA, the CDR3 is TGTGCCACCAGCAGAGATAACCCTGATGGGGGGACCCAGTACCTC. Translation: CATSRDNPDGGTQYL.

In this sample, this clonotype turned up many times. The chain recombines TRBV7-2 with TRBJ1-6, with D possibly matching TRBD1 (5 bases). Germline CDR1 SGHTA, CDR2 FQGNSA. CDR3 length: 14 residues. The V and J ends lost 5 bases and 8 bases respectively, with 13 bases between them. The CDR3 here is CASSLRDGYSPLHF. CDR3 sequence (DNA): TGTGCCAGCAGCCTCCGGGACGGATATTCACCCCTCCACTTT.

This clonotype appeared many times. This chain links TRBV2 with TRBJ2-3, with D maybe TRBD2 (5 bases). This CDR3 is built from 16 residues. In germline, CDR1 is SNHLY, CDR2 FYNNEI. Deletions cut 6 bases from V and 2 bases from J, with 18 bases between. CDR3 loop: CASRIPRGQYTDTQYF. The CDR3 DNA reads TGTGCCAGCAGGATCCCCCGCGGGCAGTACACAGATACGCAGTATTTT.

J is TRBJ2-4 and V is TRBV28; D call uncertain. Germline loops: CDR1 MDHEN, CDR2 SYDVKM. With 7 bases removed from V and 7 bases from J, the gap between germline ends came to 17 bases. The CDR3 is 14 residues long. CDR3 coding DNA: TGTGCCAGCACAGGACCCAGGATCGGTAACATTCAGTACTTC. Its translation is CASTGPRIGNIQYF. Based on the CDR3 plus reference TRBV28 and TRBJ2-4, the full variable domain is DVKVTQSSRYLVKRTGEKVFLECVQDMDHENMFWYRQDPGLGLRLIYFSYDVKMKEKGDIPEGYSVSREKKERFSLILESASTNQTSMYLCASTGPRIGNIQYFGAGTRLSVL.

This chain uses TRBV6-1 with TRBJ1-5; a weak D match, TRBD1 (5 bases). In germline, CDR1 is MNHNS, CDR2 SASEGT. Trimming removed 6 bases at V and 4 bases at J, with 16 bases between. The CDR3 sequence is 15 residues long. This CDR3 is CASRPLQVLNQPQHF. CDR3 nucleotides: TGTGCCAGCAGGCCACTACAGGTTTTAAATCAGCCCCAGCATTTT.

This clonotype was detected many times. The chain is built from TRBV7-9 and TRBJ2-1; TRBD2 aligns across 8 bases. Trimming at V came to 0 bases and at J to 15 bases, leaving 4 bases not matched to a gene. The CDR3 has 12 amino acids. CDR1 is SEHNR and CDR2 is FQNEAQ in the germline V gene (reference sequence). The CDR3 nucleotides read TGTGCCAGCAGCTTAGCCGAACGGGGGGGGTTCTTC. Translating gives CASSLAERGGFF.

This clonotype was counted ten times or more. The rearrangement uses TRBV20-1 and TRBJ2-7; D possibly uses TRBD1 or TRBD2 (5 bases each). This CDR3 has 14 amino acids. V lost 6 bases to trimming and J lost 0 bases, with 15 bases between them. Germline V gives CDR1 DFQATT, CDR2 SNEGSKA (reference sequence). The CDR3 DNA follows: TGCAGTGCAAGGCAGCGGCAGGGCTCCTACGAGCAGTACTTC. This translates into CSARQRQGSYEQYF.